Listed below are T cell receptor beta chains from one sample, sequenced in a study of blood T cell repertoires in COVID-19. Sequencing was performed with immunoSEQ multiplex PCR; in TCRdb, only in-frame clones are kept and a portion is missing. The sample consists of 200,000 to 250,000 clones, about 84% of them appearing once. Sequencing was performed on peripheral blood. These receptors all come from a human donor in a cohort sampled during active COVID-19. The CDR3 runs from the conserved cysteine through the conserved F or W. Each record gives: D gene, J gene, V gene, clone size, CDR3 protein, CDR3 DNA. A D gene is named only where the DNA matches it firmly. Expanded clones get a size class; other rows say once, few or many, or leave the size out.

>TRBD1|TRBJ1-1|TRBV28|.
CASREHPGQGGTEAFF
TGTGCCAGCAGGGAACACCCGGGACAGGGGGGCACTGAAGCTTTCTTT
>.|TRBJ1-1|TRBV19|.
CASSIEGGPTNTEAFF
TGTGCCAGTAGTATAGAGGGGGGGCCGACTAACACTGAAGCTTTCTTT
>.|TRBJ2-2|TRBV4-3|.
CASSQDFTGELFF
TGCGCCAGCAGCCAGGACTTCACCGGGGAGCTGTTTTTT
>.|TRBJ2-7|TRBV5-1|.
CASRLTPTEAYEQYF
TGCGCCAGCAGGCTGACTCCTACCGAAGCCTACGAGCAGTACTTC
>.|TRBJ1-1|TRBV5-6|.
CASSLVDRLNTEAFF
TGTGCCAGCAGCTTGGTAGACAGATTGAACACTGAAGCTTTCTTT
>.|TRBJ1-3|TRBV12-5|.
CASGLGGTSGNTIYF
TGTGCTAGTGGTTTAGGCGGAACCTCTGGAAACACCATATATTTT
>.|TRBJ2-3|TRBV9|.
CASSVSRFTDTQYF
TGTGCCAGCAGCGTCTCCAGATTCACAGATACGCAGTATTTT
>.|TRBJ1-1|TRBV11-2|.
CASSLVGGEAFF
TGTGCCAGCAGCTTAGTCGGCGGTGAAGCTTTCTTT
>TRBD2|TRBJ2-5|TRBV27|.
CASSFSGREGRGETQYF
TGTGCCAGCAGTTTTTCCGGCAGGGAGGGTCGAGGAGAGACCCAGTACTTC
>TRBD1|TRBJ1-5|TRBV2|.
CASSQDRDNQPQHF
TGTGCCAGCAGCCAGGACAGGGACAATCAGCCCCAGCATTTT
>TRBD1|TRBJ2-1|TRBV27|.
CASTSPGTGGRGEQFF
TGTGCCAGCACCTCTCCCGGGACAGGGGGCAGGGGTGAGCAGTTCTTC
>.|TRBJ1-6|TRBV6-5|.
CASSLQNSPLHF
TGTGCCAGCAGCCTACAGAATTCACCCCTCCACTTT
>TRBD1|TRBJ2-7|TRBV6-5|.
CASRPQGDEQYF
TGTGCCAGCAGGCCACAGGGGGACGAGCAGTACTTC
>TRBD1|TRBJ1-2|TRBV2|.
CASSEEAGGRGRSGYTF
TGTGCCAGCAGTGAAGAAGCAGGGGGCCGGGGTAGGTCTGGCTACACCTTC
>.|TRBJ1-6|TRBV20-1|.
CSASQGRNSPLHF
TGCAGTGCTAGTCAGGGTAGAAATTCACCCCTCCACTTT
>.|TRBJ2-2|TRBV2|.
CASSELREGAALFF
TGTGCCAGCAGTGAATTGCGGGAAGGAGCGGCGCTGTTTTTT
>.|TRBJ1-1|TRBV18|.
CASSLLGEDTEAFF
TGTGCCAGCTCCCTCTTAGGGGAGGACACTGAAGCTTTCTTT
>TRBD1|TRBJ2-5|TRBV19|.
CASSPRGETQYF
TGTGCCAGTAGTCCCAGGGGGGAGACCCAGTACTTC
>TRBD1|TRBJ1-2|TRBV27|.
CASRQGIGTF
TGTGCCAGCCGACAGGGAATCGGCACCTTC
>.|TRBJ2-7|TRBV21-1|few
CASSKVDSSYEQYF
TGTGCCAGCAGCAAAGTGGACAGTTCTTACGAGCAGTACTTC
>TRBD2|TRBJ2-7|TRBV18|.
CASSSPLAESSYEQYF
TGTGCCAGCTCATCCCCCCTAGCGGAAAGCTCCTACGAGCAGTACTTC
>.|TRBJ2-3|TRBV6-5|.
CAISGIRADTQYF
TGTGCCATATCAGGGATTCGGGCAGATACGCAGTATTTT
>TRBD1|TRBJ1-3|TRBV19|.
CASSISRGPGNTIYF
TGTGCCAGTAGTATTAGCAGGGGGCCTGGAAACACCATATATTTT
>.|TRBJ1-5|TRBV10-3|.
CAISGEFDSNQPQHF
TGTGCCATCAGTGGAGAGTTCGATAGCAATCAGCCCCAGCATTTT
>TRBD2|TRBJ2-7|TRBV6-5|.
CASSATSGIYEQYF
TGTGCCAGCAGCGCGACTAGCGGGATATACGAGCAGTACTTC
>TRBD1|TRBJ1-4|TRBV4-2|.
CASSQEGQGTGPEEKLFF
TGTGCCAGCAGCCAAGAAGGACAGGGGACGGGTCCGGAGGAAAAACTGTTTTTT
>.|TRBJ2-1|TRBV27|.
CASSRGFLGYNEQFF
TGTGCCAGCAGCAGGGGATTCTTAGGGTACAATGAGCAGTTCTTC
>.|TRBJ2-7|TRBV5-5|.
CASSRNEGRGEQYF
TGTGCCAGCAGCCGAAATGAAGGCCGAGGCGAGCAGTACTTC
>.|TRBJ1-2|TRBV6-5|few
CASFSQLREDYGYTF
TGTGCCAGCTTTAGCCAACTCAGGGAGGACTATGGCTACACCTTC
>TRBD1|TRBJ1-6|TRBV27|.
CASSARTGISGSLNSPLHF
TGTGCCAGCAGTGCCAGGACAGGAATAAGTGGCTCTCTTAATTCACCCCTCCACTTT
>TRBD1|TRBJ1-6|TRBV5-4|once
CASSLQRGQPGSPLHF
TGTGCCAGCAGCTTGCAACGGGGACAGCCAGGATCACCCCTCCACTTT
>.|TRBJ1-5|TRBV6-5|once
CASSYTFNQPQHF
TGTGCCAGCAGTTATACTTTCAATCAGCCCCAGCATTTT
>TRBD1|TRBJ1-1|TRBV7-9|.
CASSSGQENTEAFF
TGTGCCAGCAGCTCCGGACAGGAGAACACTGAAGCTTTCTTT
>.|TRBJ1-1|TRBV29-1|.
CSVDFLAQGMNTEAFF
TGCAGCGTTGACTTCCTTGCCCAGGGGATGAACACTGAAGCTTTCTTT
>TRBD1|TRBJ1-2|TRBV7-6|.
CASSFGQGDYGYTF
TGTGCCAGCAGCTTCGGACAGGGGGACTATGGCTACACCTTC
>TRBD1|TRBJ2-1|TRBV19|.
CASSSNRGRYNEQFF
TGTGCCAGTAGTTCTAACAGGGGGCGTTACAATGAGCAGTTCTTC
>TRBD2|TRBJ2-7|TRBV2|few
CASSAPQGLEQYF
TGTGCCAGCAGCGCACCTCAGGGACTAGAGCAGTACTTC
>.|TRBJ2-5|TRBV7-9|.
CASTNVAGKAQETQYF
TGTGCCAGCACCAATGTCGCAGGGAAGGCGCAAGAGACCCAGTACTTC
>TRBD1|TRBJ1-1|TRBV28|.
CASSATGLKYTEAFF
TGTGCCAGCAGCGCGACAGGGTTAAAGTACACTGAAGCTTTCTTT
>TRBD1|TRBJ2-7|TRBV27|.
CASSLRDRGRESYEQYF
TGTGCCAGCAGTCTCCGGGACAGGGGGCGCGAATCCTACGAGCAGTACTTC
>.|TRBJ2-7|TRBV28|.
CASSTGSWEQYF
TGTGCCAGCAGCACAGGGTCTTGGGAGCAGTACTTC
>.|TRBJ1-1|TRBV27|.
CASRFDRLGTEAFF
TGTGCCAGCAGGTTTGACAGGCTAGGGACTGAAGCTTTCTTT
>TRBD1|TRBJ1-1|TRBV6-5|.
CASSSDRATNTEAFF
TGTGCCAGCAGTTCCGACAGGGCAACGAACACTGAAGCTTTCTTT
>TRBD1|TRBJ1-6|TRBV5-4|.
CASSAGQGGNSPLHF
TGTGCCAGCAGCGCCGGACAGGGGGGCAATTCACCCCTCCACTTT
>.|TRBJ2-5|TRBV7-9|.
CASSFGGAEETQYF
TGTGCCAGCAGCTTCGGAGGGGCGGAAGAGACCCAGTACTTC
>TRBD1|TRBJ1-2|TRBV18|many
CASSLQGQWDGYTF
TGTGCCAGCTCACTTCAGGGACAGTGGGATGGCTACACCTTC
>.|TRBJ1-2|TRBV29-1|.
CSVEEETNYGYTF
TGCAGCGTTGAAGAGGAGACTAACTATGGCTACACCTTC
>TRBD2|TRBJ2-7|TRBV7-2|.
CASSLDRTSPYEQYF
TGTGCCAGCAGCTTAGATCGGACTAGCCCCTACGAGCAGTACTTC
>.|TRBJ2-7|TRBV3-1/TRBV3-2|once
CASSQDVQGSYEQYF
TGTGCCAGCAGCCAAGATGTTCAGGGGTCCTACGAGCAGTACTTC
>.|TRBJ1-5|TRBV5-1|.
CASSLGGDNQPQHF
TGCGCCAGCAGCTTAGGAGGGGACAATCAGCCCCAGCATTTT
>.|TRBJ1-6|TRBV6-6|.
CASRQRVDGSPLHF
TGTGCCAGCCGCCAGAGGGTAGATGGCTCACCCCTCCACTTT
>.|TRBJ1-1|TRBV9|.
CASSGGRPNTEAFF
TGTGCCAGCAGCGGTGGGAGGCCAAACACTGAAGCTTTCTTT
>.|TRBJ1-1|TRBV3-1/TRBV3-2|.
CASSQPAGTEAFF
TGTGCCAGCAGCCAACCCGCGGGGACTGAAGCTTTCTTT
>.|TRBJ1-1|TRBV5-5|.
CASSPGWARDEAFF
TGTGCCAGCAGCCCTGGATGGGCCCGGGATGAAGCTTTCTTT
>.|TRBJ2-2|TRBV6-1|.
CASSEPKNGRGRSGELFF
TGTGCCAGCAGTGAACCGAAGAATGGGAGAGGGCGCTCCGGGGAGCTGTTTTTT
>TRBD1|TRBJ1-2|TRBV11-2|.
CASSPGQSWTTNYGYTF
TGTGCCAGCAGCCCGGGACAGAGCTGGACCACTAACTATGGCTACACCTTC
>.|TRBJ2-2|TRBV6-5|.
CASSHWTANTGELFF
TGTGCCAGCAGTCATTGGACAGCGAACACCGGGGAGCTGTTTTTT
>TRBD1|TRBJ1-1|TRBV28|.
CASPTPPGQGQNTEAFF
TGTGCCAGCCCCACGCCACCGGGACAGGGGCAGAACACTGAAGCTTTCTTT
>.|TRBJ1-4|TRBV4-3|.
CASSQDLREKLFF
TGCGCCAGCAGCCAAGATCTGAGGGAAAAACTGTTTTTT